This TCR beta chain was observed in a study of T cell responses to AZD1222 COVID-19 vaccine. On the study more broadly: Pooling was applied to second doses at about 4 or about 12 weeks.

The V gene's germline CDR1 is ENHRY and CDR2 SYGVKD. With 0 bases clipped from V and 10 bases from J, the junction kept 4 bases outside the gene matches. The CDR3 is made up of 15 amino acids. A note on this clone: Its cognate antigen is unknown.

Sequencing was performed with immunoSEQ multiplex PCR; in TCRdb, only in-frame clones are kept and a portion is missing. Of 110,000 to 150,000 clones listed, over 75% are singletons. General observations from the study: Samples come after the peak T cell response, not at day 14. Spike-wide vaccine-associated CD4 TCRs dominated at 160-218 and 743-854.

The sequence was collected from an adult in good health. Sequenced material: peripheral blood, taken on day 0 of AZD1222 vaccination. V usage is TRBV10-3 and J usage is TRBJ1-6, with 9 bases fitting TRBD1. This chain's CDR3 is CAISESRQGGSPLHF. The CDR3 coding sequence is TGTGCCATCAGTGAGTCGAGACAGGGGGGCTCACCCCTCCACTTT.